This TCR beta chain originates from a study of cytomegalovirus exposure and HLA in healthy donors. This CDR3 has 15 residues. Germline CDR1 reads SNHLY; CDR2 reads FYNNEI. Trimming removed 6 bases from V and 0 bases from J, with 14 bases in between. PCR employed 60 Vbeta and 13 Jbeta primers. Assay: immunoSEQ multiplex PCR; the TCRdb copy retains only in-frame clones and omits some. This table has 200,000 or so clones, approximately 88% appearing once. This chain links TRBV2 with TRBJ1-1; no definite D call. Sample: PBMCs. The receptor's source is a boy younger than 18 in good health and CMV-seronegative. CDR3 protein: CASRTPGRMNTEAFF. The DNA of the CDR3 is TGTGCCAGCAGGACGCCTGGGCGCATGAACACTGAAGCTTTCTTT.